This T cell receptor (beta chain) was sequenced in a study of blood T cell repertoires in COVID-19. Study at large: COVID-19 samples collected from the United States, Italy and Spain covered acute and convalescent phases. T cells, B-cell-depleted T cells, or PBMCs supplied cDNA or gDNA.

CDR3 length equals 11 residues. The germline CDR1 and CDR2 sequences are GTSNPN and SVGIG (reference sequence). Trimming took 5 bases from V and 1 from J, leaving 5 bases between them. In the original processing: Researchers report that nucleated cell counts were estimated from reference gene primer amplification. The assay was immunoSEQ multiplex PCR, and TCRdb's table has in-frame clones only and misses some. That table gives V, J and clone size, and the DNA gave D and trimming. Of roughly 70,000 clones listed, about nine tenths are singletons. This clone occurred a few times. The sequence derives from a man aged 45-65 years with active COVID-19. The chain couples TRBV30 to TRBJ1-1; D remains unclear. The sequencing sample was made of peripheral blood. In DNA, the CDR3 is TGTGCCTGGGATAGGAACACTGAAGCTTTCTTT. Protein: CAWDRNTEAFF.